This T cell receptor beta chain was sequenced for a study of cytomegalovirus exposure and HLA in healthy donors. Turning to this clone: No antigen is known for it.

PCR primers comprised 60 Vbeta and 13 Jbeta primers. The table came from immunoSEQ multiplex PCR; TCRdb's copy has only in-frame clones and leaves some out. The table lists roughly 43,000 clones, 70% to 80% of them singletons. Points from the study as a whole: No immune exposure information besides CMV serostatus was available. In vitro confirmation showed a few CMV-associated chains to be CMV antigen specific. Reportedly, TCR beta sequences accurately predicted HLA-A and HLA-B alleles in most subjects. A later analysis found common viral pathogens apparently linked to several of the most significant clusters.

There are 13 residues in the CDR3. The V and J ends lost 6 bases and 5 bases, in that order; junction bases with no gene match: 6. Germline values: CDR1 MGHRA, CDR2 YSYEKL. The sequencing sample was made of PBMCs. The chain employs TRBV4-1 and TRBJ2-7; 8 bases fit TRBD1. The sequence derives from a man aged 25 to 40 in good health and CMV-seronegative. CDR3 DNA: TGCGCCAGCAGACAGACAGGGGAGGACGAGCAGTACTTC. It encodes CASRQTGEDEQYF.